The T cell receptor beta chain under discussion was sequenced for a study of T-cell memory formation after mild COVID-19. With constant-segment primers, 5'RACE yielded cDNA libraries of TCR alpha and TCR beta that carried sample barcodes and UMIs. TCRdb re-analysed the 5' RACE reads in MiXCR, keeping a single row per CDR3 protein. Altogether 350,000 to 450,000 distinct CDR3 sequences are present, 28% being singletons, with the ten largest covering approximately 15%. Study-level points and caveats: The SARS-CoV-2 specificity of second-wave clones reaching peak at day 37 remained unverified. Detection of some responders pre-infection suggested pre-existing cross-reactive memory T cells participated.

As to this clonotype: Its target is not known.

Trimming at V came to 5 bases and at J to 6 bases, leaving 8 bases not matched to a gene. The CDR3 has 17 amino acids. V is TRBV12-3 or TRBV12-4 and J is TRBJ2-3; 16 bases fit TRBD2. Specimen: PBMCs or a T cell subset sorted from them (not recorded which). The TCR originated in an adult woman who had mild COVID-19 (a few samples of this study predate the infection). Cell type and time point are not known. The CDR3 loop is CASSGGTSGGARDTQYF. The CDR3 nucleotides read TGTGCCAGCAGTGGAGGGACTAGCGGGGGGGCTCGGGATACGCAGTATTTT.